This T cell receptor (beta chain) was identified in a study of blood T cell repertoires in COVID-19. For the study at large: From the United States, Italy and Spain came samples of acute and convalescent COVID-19.

Per the original data handling: The authors estimated nucleated cell counts from reference gene primer amplification. Profiled with immunoSEQ multiplex PCR; TCRdb holds only in-frame clones, not every one. V and J calls and clone size follow that table, whereas D and trimming were derived from the DNA. The repertoire has some 250,000 clones, 70% to 90% of them found once; the top ten carry approximately 12%. Seattle researchers signed up patients amid active infection and tracked them longitudinally. Germline values: CDR1 MNHEY, CDR2 SVGAGI. The CDR3 spans 12 residues. Deletions cut 8 bases from V and 10 bases from J, with 15 bases between. This clone has more than one count but fewer than ten.

The V gene is TRBV6-5, the J gene TRBJ2-1, with D tentatively TRBD1 (6 bases). Sequenced material: peripheral blood. The sequence was collected from a woman in her 30s with COVID-19, enrolled during active disease. This CDR3 reads CASQTGRREQFF. The CDR3 bases are TGTGCCAGCCAAACAGGGCGACGGGAGCAGTTCTTC.